Following are 6 T cell receptor beta chains from one sample sequenced in a study of cytomegalovirus exposure and HLA in healthy donors. A multiplex PCR was run with 60 Vbeta primers and 13 Jbeta primers. Measured with immunoSEQ multiplex PCR; TCRdb has only the in-frame clones, and not every one. The sample carries some 110,000 clones, nearly 75% recorded once. The sample taken for sequencing was PBMCs. These receptor sequences come from a man aged 30-40 years in good health and CMV-seropositive.

This chain joins TRBV12-5 and TRBJ1-5; 8 bases are shared with TRBD1. Germline values: CDR1 LGHNT, CDR2 FRNRAP. V lost 5 bases, J lost 0 bases, and 6 bases stayed unmatched. The CDR3 has 16 amino acids. Here the CDR3 reads CASGALGQASNQPQHF. Written as DNA, the CDR3 is TGTGCTAGTGGTGCCCTGGGACAGGCTAGCAATCAGCCCCAGCATTTT. Complete variable domain (other parts from reference TRBV12-5 and TRBJ1-5): DARVTQTPRHKVTEMGQEVTMRCQPILGHNTVFWYRQTMMQGLELLAYFRNRAPLDDSGMPKDRFSAEMPDATLATLKIQPSEPRDSAVYFCASGALGQASNQPQHFGDGTRLSIL.

The rearrangement joins TRBV29-1 to TRBJ2-3, with 7 bases lining up with TRBD2. Germline V CDR1 and CDR2: SQVTM, ANQGSEA. The junction had 4 bases not matched to a gene; V was cut back by 2 bases and J by 2 bases. The CDR3 extends over 14 amino acids. The CDR3 coding sequence is TGCAGCGTTGAACCAGCGGGGCACACAGATACGCAGTATTTT. Translation gives CSVEPAGHTDTQYF.

The CDR3 sequence is CASTKEPGGSETQYF. In DNA, the CDR3 is TGCGCCAGCACCAAGGAGCCAGGGGGCAGTGAGACCCAGTACTTC. The rearrangement joins TRBV5-1 to TRBJ2-5; 8 nucleotides match TRBD1. Losses at the gene ends were 6 bases for V and 5 bases for J; bases not matched to a gene: 12. Germline assignment: CDR1 SGHRS and CDR2 YFSETQ. CDR3 length equals 15 residues.

The chain employs TRBV30 and TRBJ1-1; D not certain. The CDR3 totals 12 residues. The V gene's germline CDR1 is GTSNPN and CDR2 SVGIG (reference sequence). V was shortened by 2 bases and J by 7 bases, with 11 bases between the two germline ends. For the CDR3, the DNA is TGTGCCTGGAGTTCACGGGGTGGTGAAGCTTTCTTT. Its protein is CAWSSRGGEAFF.

The chain combines TRBV9 with TRBJ2-7, with D unclear. V lost 0 bases to trimming and J lost 5 bases, with 12 bases between them. CDR1 and CDR2 (germline): SGDLS, YYNGEE. The CDR3 has 14 amino acids. Written as DNA, the CDR3 is TGTGCCAGCAGCGTAGTGGGTTTCAGCGACGAGCAGTACTTC. Its protein is CASSVVGFSDEQYF.

V is TRBV28 and J is TRBJ2-7; 8 nucleotides line up with TRBD1. The ends lost 5 bases at V and 1 base at J; junction bases unmatched: 10. In germline, CDR1 is MDHEN, CDR2 SYDVKM. This CDR3 comprises 16 residues. In DNA, the CDR3 is TGTGCCAGCAGTATGCTAGGACAGGGAATTTCCTACGAGCAGTACTTC. Its protein product is CASSMLGQGISYEQYF.